Below, one T cell receptor (beta chain) is given with its context. CD45RO-negative, CCR7-selected cells formed the naive CD8 fraction, which excluded terminally differentiated effector memory CD45RA+ cells. Each sorted subset replicate got 200 ng genomic DNA, about 33,000 genomes. TCRdb's table, derived via immunoSEQ multiplex PCR, lists solely in-frame clones and lacks some. The sample lists about 590,000 clones; about 95% were seen once. This entry is derived from a study of shared clonotypes between healthy human individuals. Study-level background: CD4 naive cells filled three plates per donor, CD4 memory three, CD8 naive two and CD8 memory one.

The CDR3 is 15 amino acids. CDR1 SGHNT and CDR2 YYREEE come from the germline V gene (reference sequence). Sequences were obtained from naive CD8+ T cells sorted from blood. The V and J genes are TRBV5-4 and TRBJ2-5, with 12 positions matching TRBD2. Matching the DNA end better, TRBJ2-7 makes the J call doubtful. The TCR comes from a woman aged 25 to 39 in good health. The CDR3 coding sequence is TGTGCCAGCAAGACTAGCGGGAGTCCCTCCTACGAGCAGTACTTC. Translating it yields CASKTSGSPSYEQYF.